Sequencing of this T cell receptor (beta chain) was carried out in a study of cytomegalovirus exposure and HLA in healthy donors. Study details: About 85 million unique TCR sequences came from HLA-typed donors in an early release.

Study-level findings and limits: Rare sequences made up most TCRs, while some public TCRs were found in many donors. Immune exposure data for these donors was limited to CMV serostatus. Researchers reported in a later analysis that a missense DCLRE1C variant was tied to TCR beta V- and J-gene trimming.

About this clone: As yet, its antigen is unknown.

The PCR employed 60 Vbeta primers together with 13 Jbeta primers. Libraries were prepared by immunoSEQ multiplex PCR; TCRdb keeps only in-frame clonotypes and omits some of them. Of about 77,000 clones in the sample, around 78% were seen once. Trimming left V 10 bases short and J 4 bases short, with 19 bases between. Germline loops: CDR1 MNHNY, CDR2 SVGAGI (reference sequence). The CDR3 extends over 14 amino acids. The sample was PBMCs. This TCR was sampled from a man in his forties or fifties in good health and CMV-seronegative. The V and J genes are TRBV6-6 and TRBJ1-1; perhaps TRBD1 as D (5 bases). CDR3 coding DNA: TGTGCCACCGGCTACGGGGGGGGGTCCACTGAAGCTTTCTTT. Protein product: CATGYGGGSTEAFF.